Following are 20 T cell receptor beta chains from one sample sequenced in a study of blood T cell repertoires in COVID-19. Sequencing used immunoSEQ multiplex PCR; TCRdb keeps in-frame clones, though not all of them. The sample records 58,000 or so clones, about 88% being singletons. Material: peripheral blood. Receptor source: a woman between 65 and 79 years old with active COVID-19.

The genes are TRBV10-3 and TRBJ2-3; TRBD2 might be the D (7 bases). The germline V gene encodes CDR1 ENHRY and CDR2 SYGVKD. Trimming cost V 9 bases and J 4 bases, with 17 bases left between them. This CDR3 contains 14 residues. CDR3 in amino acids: CAMRGGGGPDTQYF. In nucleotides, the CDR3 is TGTGCCATGAGGGGGGGCGGAGGGCCAGATACGCAGTATTTT.

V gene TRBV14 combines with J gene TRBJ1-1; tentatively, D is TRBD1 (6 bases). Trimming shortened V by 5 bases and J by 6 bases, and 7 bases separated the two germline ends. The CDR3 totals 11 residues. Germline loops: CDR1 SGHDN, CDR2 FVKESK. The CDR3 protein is CASSWGPEAFF. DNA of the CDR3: TGTGCCAGCAGCTGGGGGCCTGAAGCTTTCTTT.

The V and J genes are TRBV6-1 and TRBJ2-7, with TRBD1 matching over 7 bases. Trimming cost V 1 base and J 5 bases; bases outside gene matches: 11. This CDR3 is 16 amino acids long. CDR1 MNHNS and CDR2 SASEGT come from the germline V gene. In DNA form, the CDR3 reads TGTGCCAGCAGTGAAGAAGGGACAGCACAATACCACGAGCAGTACTTC. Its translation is CASSEEGTAQYHEQYF.

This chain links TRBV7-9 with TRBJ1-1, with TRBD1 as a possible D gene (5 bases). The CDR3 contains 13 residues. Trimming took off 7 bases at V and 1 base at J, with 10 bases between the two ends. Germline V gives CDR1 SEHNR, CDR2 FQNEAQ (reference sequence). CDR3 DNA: TGTGCCAGCAAAGGGGTGACGAACACTGAAGCTTTCTTT. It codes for CASKGVTNTEAFF.

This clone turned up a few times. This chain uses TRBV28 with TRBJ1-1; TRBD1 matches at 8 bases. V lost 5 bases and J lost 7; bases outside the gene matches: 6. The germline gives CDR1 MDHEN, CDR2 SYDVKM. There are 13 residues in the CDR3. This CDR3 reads CASSQQGDVEAFF. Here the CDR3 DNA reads TGTGCCAGCAGTCAACAGGGGGATGTTGAAGCTTTCTTT.

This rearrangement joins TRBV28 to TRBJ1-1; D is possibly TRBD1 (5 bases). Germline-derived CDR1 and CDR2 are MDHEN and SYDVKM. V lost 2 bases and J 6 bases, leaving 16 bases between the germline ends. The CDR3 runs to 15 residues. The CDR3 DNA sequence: TGTGCCAGCAGTTTACGGGTAGGGGTTGGGTCTGAAGCTTTCTTT. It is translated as CASSLRVGVGSEAFF.

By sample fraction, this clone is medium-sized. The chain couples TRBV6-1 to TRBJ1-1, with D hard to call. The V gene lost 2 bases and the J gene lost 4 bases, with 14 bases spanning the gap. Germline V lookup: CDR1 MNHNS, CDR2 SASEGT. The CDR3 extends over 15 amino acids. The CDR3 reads CASSEQVEVSTEAFF. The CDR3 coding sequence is TGTGCCAGCAGTGAACAGGTGGAGGTGAGCACTGAAGCTTTCTTT.

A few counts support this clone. CDR3 amino acids: CASSTPSLNTGELFF. The CDR3 DNA reads TGCGCCAGCAGCACCCCTAGCCTGAACACCGGGGAGCTGTTTTTT. The J gene is TRBJ2-2, the V gene TRBV4-1; tentatively, D is TRBD2 (5 bases). The CDR3 consists of 15 residues. From germline, CDR1 is MGHRA and CDR2 YSYEKL. V lost 5 bases and J lost 1, with 11 bases in between.

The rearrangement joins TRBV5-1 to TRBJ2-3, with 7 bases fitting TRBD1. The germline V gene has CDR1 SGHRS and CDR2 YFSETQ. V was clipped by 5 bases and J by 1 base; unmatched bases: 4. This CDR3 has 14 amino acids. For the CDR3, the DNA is TGCGCCAGCAGACGCACAGGGGGCACAGATACGCAGTATTTT. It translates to CASRRTGGTDTQYF.

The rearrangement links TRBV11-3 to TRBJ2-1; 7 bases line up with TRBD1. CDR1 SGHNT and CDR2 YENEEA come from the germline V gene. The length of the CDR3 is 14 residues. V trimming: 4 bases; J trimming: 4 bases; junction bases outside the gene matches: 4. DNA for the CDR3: TGTGCCAGCAGCTCCGGGACAGTGTACAATGAGCAGTTCTTC. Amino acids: CASSSGTVYNEQFF.

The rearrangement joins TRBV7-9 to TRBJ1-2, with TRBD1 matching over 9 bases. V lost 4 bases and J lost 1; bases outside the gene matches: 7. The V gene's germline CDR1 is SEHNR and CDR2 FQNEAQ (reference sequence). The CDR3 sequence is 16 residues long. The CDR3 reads CASSSKDRGFNYGYTF. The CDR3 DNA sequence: TGTGCCAGCAGCTCCAAAGACAGGGGGTTTAACTATGGCTACACCTTC.

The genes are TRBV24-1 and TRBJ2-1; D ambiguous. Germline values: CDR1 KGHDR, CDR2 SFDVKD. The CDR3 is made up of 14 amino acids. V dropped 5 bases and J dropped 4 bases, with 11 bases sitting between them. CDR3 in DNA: TGTGCCACCAGTGGGCTAGACCTTTACAATGAGCAGTTCTTC. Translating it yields CATSGLDLYNEQFF.

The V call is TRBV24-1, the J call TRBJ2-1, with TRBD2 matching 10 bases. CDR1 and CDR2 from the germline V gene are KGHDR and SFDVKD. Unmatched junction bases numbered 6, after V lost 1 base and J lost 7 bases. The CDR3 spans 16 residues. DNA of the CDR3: TGTGCCACCAGTGATTTAAGTAGCGGGAGGAGTAATGAGCAGTTCTTC. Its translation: CATSDLSSGRSNEQFF.

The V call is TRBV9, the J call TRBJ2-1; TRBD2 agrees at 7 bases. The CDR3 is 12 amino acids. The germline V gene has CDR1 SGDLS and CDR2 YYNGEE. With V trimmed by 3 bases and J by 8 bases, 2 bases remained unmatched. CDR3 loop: CASSAGGYEQFF. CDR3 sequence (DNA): TGTGCCAGCAGCGCCGGGGGGTATGAGCAGTTCTTC.

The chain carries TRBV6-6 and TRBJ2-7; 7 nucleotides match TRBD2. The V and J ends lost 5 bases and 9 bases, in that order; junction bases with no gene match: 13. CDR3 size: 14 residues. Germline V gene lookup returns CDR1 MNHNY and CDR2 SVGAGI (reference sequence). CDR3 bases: TGTGCCAGCAGTCCAATAGCGGGCCCTTTTGGGCAGTACTTC. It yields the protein CASSPIAGPFGQYF.

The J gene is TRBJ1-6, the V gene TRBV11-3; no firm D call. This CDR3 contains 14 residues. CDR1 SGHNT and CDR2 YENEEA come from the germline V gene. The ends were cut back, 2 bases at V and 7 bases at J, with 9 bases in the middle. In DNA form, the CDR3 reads TGTGCCAGCAGCTTAACGGCGGGGAATTCACCCCTCCACTTT. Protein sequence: CASSLTAGNSPLHF.

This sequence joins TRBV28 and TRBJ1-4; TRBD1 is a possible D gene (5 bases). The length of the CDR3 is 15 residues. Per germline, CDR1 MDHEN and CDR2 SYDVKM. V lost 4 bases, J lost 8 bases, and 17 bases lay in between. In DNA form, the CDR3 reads TGTGCCAGCAGTTCACTCGGGGACTATGGGGAAAAACTGTTTTTT. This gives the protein CASSSLGDYGEKLFF.

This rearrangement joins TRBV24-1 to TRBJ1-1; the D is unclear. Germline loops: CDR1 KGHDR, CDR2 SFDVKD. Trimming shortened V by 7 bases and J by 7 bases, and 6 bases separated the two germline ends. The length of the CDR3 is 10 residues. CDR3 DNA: TGTGCCACCAGCCAGGTTGAAGCTTTCTTT. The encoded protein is CATSQVEAFF.

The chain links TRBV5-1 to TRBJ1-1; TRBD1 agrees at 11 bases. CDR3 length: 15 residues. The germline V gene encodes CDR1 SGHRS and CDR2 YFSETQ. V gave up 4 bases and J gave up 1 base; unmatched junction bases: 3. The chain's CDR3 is CASSQGTGGNTEAFF. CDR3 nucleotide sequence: TGCGCCAGCAGCCAGGGGACAGGGGGGAACACTGAAGCTTTCTTT.

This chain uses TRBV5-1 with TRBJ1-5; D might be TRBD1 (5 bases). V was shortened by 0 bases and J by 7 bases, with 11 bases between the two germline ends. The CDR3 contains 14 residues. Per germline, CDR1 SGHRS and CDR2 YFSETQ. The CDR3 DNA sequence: TGCGCCAGCAGCTTGGACGGGGGAAACCAGCCCCAGCATTTT. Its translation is CASSLDGGNQPQHF.